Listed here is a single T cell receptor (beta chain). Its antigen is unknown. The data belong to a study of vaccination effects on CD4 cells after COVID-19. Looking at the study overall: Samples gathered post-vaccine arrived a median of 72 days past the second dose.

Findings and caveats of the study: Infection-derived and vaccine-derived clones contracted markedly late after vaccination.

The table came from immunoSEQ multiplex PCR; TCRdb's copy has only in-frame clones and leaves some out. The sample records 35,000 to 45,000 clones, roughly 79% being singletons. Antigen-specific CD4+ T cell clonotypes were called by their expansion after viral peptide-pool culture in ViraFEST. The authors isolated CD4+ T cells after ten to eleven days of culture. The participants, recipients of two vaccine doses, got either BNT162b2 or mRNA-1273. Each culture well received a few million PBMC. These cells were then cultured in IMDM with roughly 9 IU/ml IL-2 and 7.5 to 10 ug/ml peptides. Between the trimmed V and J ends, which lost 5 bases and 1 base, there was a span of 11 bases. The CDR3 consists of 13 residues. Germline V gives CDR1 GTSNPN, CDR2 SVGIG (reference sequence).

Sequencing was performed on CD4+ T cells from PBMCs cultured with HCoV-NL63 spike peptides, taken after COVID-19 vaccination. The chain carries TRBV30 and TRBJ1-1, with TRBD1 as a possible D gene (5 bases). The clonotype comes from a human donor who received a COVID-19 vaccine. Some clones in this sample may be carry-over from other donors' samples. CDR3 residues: CAWFHGGNTEAFF. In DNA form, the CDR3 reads TGTGCCTGGTTCCATGGGGGGAACACTGAAGCTTTCTTT.